Listed below are T cell receptor beta chains from one sample, sequenced in a study of cytomegalovirus exposure and HLA in healthy donors. Libraries were prepared by immunoSEQ multiplex PCR; TCRdb keeps only in-frame clonotypes and omits some of them. The sample shows 95,000 to 100,000 clones, around 74% of them seen only once. Sequenced input: PBMCs. The source of these receptors is a woman aged 40 to 50 in good health and CMV-seronegative. The CDR3 runs from the conserved cysteine through the conserved F or W. A D gene is named only where the DNA matches it firmly. A row's size may be missing; if present it is once, few, many or a size class.

TRBJ1-1 NA TRBV7-3 TRBD1 CASSFKGGSGTEAFF TGTGCCAGCAGCTTCAAAGGGGGCTCAGGCACTGAAGCTTTCTTT
TRBJ2-7 few TRBV4-3 TRBD1 CASSVRDRGSGEQYF TGCGCCAGCAGCGTCCGGGACAGGGGATCAGGAGAGCAGTACTTC
TRBJ2-7 NA TRBV28 TRBD2 CASSLERETSEQYF TGTGCCAGCAGTTTAGAGCGGGAGACCTCCGAGCAGTACTTC
TRBJ1-1 NA TRBV30 NA CAWSPRLAEAFF TGTGCCTGGAGTCCTAGACTGGCCGAAGCTTTCTTT
TRBJ1-6 NA TRBV15 NA CATSRDRGTYNSPLHF TGTGCCACCAGCAGAGATAGGGGTACCTATAATTCACCCCTCCACTTT
TRBJ2-7 NA TRBV7-2 NA CASSHRVLSYEQYF TGTGCCAGCAGCCACCGGGTCCTCTCCTACGAGCAGTACTTC
TRBJ2-3 NA TRBV25-1 NA CASSRGFTDTQYF TGTGCCAGCAGTAGGGGGTTCACAGATACGCAGTATTTT
TRBJ2-2 few TRBV13 TRBD2 CASSLGLAGFSGELFF TGTGCCAGCAGCTTAGGGCTAGCGGGGTTCTCCGGGGAGCTGTTTTTT
TRBJ2-1 few TRBV9 NA CASSAGPGNEQFF TGTGCCAGCAGCGCGGGCCCGGGGAATGAGCAGTTCTTC
TRBJ2-7 NA TRBV11-2 NA CASSLERSSYEQYF TGTGCCAGCAGCTTAGAACGTAGCTCCTACGAGCAGTACTTC
TRBJ2-3 NA TRBV7-3 TRBD2 CASSFEGTSGRAPDTQYF TGTGCCAGCAGCTTCGAAGGGACTAGCGGGAGGGCCCCAGATACGCAGTATTTT
TRBJ2-2 few TRBV5-1 TRBD1 CASSLIGTGGFTGELFF TGCGCCAGCAGCTTGATCGGGACAGGGGGATTCACCGGGGAGCTGTTTTTT
TRBJ1-1 few TRBV28 TRBD1 CASSFVQGARDRTEAFF TGTGCCAGCAGTTTTGTACAGGGGGCGCGGGATCGGACTGAAGCTTTCTTT
TRBJ2-7 NA TRBV27 NA CASSLYQGSYEQYF TGTGCCAGCAGTTTATATCAGGGGTCCTACGAGCAGTACTTC
TRBJ2-3 NA TRBV5-1 TRBD2 CASSLETSGGGRTDTQYF TGCGCCAGCAGCTTGGAGACTAGCGGGGGGGGGCGCACAGATACGCAGTATTTT
TRBJ1-4 NA TRBV19 NA CASSIASGYGEKLFF TGTGCCAGTAGTATCGCTTCCGGGTACGGCGAAAAACTGTTTTTT
TRBJ2-2 NA TRBV6-5 NA CASSQGGVGELFF TGTGCCAGCAGTCAGGGGGGTGTCGGGGAGCTGTTTTTT
TRBJ2-5 NA TRBV7-7 TRBD2 CASSLGLAGARETQYF TGTGCTAGCAGCTTAGGATTAGCGGGTGCCAGAGAGACCCAGTACTTC
TRBJ1-1 NA TRBV7-6 NA CASSSREYTEAFF TGTGCCAGCAGCTCAAGGGAGTACACTGAAGCTTTCTTT
TRBJ2-5 NA TRBV9 TRBD2 CASSGRLAGGSTETQYF TGTGCCAGCAGCGGCCGACTAGCGGGGGGCTCTACAGAGACCCAGTACTTC
TRBJ2-2 few TRBV30 TRBD1 CASQRGQGFFTGELFF TGTGCCTCCCAAAGGGGACAGGGTTTTTTCACCGGGGAGCTGTTTTTT
TRBJ1-6 few TRBV5-4 NA CASSLVGVLGNSPLHF TGTGCCAGCAGCTTAGTCGGGGTATTAGGGAATTCACCCCTCCACTTT
TRBJ2-1 NA TRBV30 TRBD2 CAWRLASGLSSYNEQFF TGTGCCTGGAGGTTAGCTAGCGGGTTAAGCTCCTACAATGAGCAGTTCTTC
TRBJ1-2 NA TRBV4-1 TRBD1 CASSPPTDRGLTNYGYTF TGCGCCAGCAGCCCCCCGACGGACAGGGGGCTAACTAACTATGGCTACACCTTC
TRBJ2-7 NA TRBV27 TRBD1 CASRPPGQQIHEQYF TGTGCCAGCAGACCTCCGGGACAGCAGATCCACGAGCAGTACTTC
TRBJ2-7 once TRBV19 NA CASSLRDTYEQYF TGTGCCAGTAGCCTCCGGGACACTTACGAGCAGTACTTC
TRBJ2-5 NA TRBV18 TRBD2 CASSRRELEETQYF TGTGCCAGCTCACGGCGGGAGTTGGAGGAGACCCAGTACTTC
TRBJ2-7 NA TRBV4-2 NA CASSQDRTYEQYF TGTGCCAGCAGCCAAGACAGGACCTACGAGCAGTACTTC
TRBJ2-6 NA TRBV28 NA CASSFLFSGANVLTF TGTGCCAGCAGTTTCCTTTTCTCTGGGGCCAACGTCCTGACTTTC
TRBJ2-1 NA TRBV4-2 TRBD2 CASSQQSGGNNEQFF TGTGCCAGCAGCCAACAGTCCGGGGGGAACAATGAGCAGTTCTTC
TRBJ1-2 NA TRBV5-6 NA CASSSHYDGYTF TGTGCCAGCAGCTCCCACTATGATGGCTACACCTTC
TRBJ2-7 NA TRBV30 NA CAWIRAYEQYF TGTGCCTGGATTCGGGCCTACGAGCAGTACTTC
TRBJ1-6 NA TRBV27 TRBD1 CASSLSPRGNSPLHF TGTGCCAGCAGTTTAAGTCCCAGGGGGAACTCACCCCTCCACTTT
TRBJ2-1 NA TRBV10-1 NA CAGTGTSNNEQFF TGCGCCGGTACGGGTACTAGCAACAATGAGCAGTTCTTC
TRBJ2-7 NA TRBV6-1 TRBD2 CASSERTSGFPYEQYF TGTGCCAGCAGTGAAAGGACTAGCGGGTTCCCCTACGAGCAGTACTTC
TRBJ1-1 NA TRBV28 NA CASSLRQEGRVEAFF TGTGCCAGCAGTTTACGGCAGGAGGGCCGGGTTGAAGCTTTCTTT
TRBJ2-1 NA TRBV9 NA CASSVDRTDSYNEQFF TGTGCCAGCAGCGTAGATCGGACAGACTCCTACAATGAGCAGTTCTTC
TRBJ2-7 NA TRBV9 TRBD2 CASSAGGPYEQYF TGTGCCAGCAGCGCGGGGGGGCCCTACGAGCAGTACTTC
TRBJ2-7 NA TRBV18 NA CASSTSRVEQYF TGTGCCAGCTCGACTTCTCGGGTCGAGCAGTACTTC
TRBJ2-3 few TRBV9 TRBD2 CASSTTSGSTDTQYF TGTGCCAGCAGCACGACTAGCGGGAGTACAGATACGCAGTATTTT
TRBJ2-4 few TRBV19 NA CASRRGGDRAKNIQYF TGTGCCAGTAGACGAGGGGGGGACAGGGCCAAAAACATTCAGTACTTC
TRBJ2-3 NA TRBV4-2 NA CASSQETLGTSDTQYF TGTGCCAGCAGCCAAGAGACGCTAGGAACCTCAGATACGCAGTATTTT
TRBJ1-2 NA TRBV7-8 NA CASSSPGTGTLYGYTF TGTGCCAGCAGCTCGCCTGGCACAGGGACCCTCTATGGCTACACCTTC
TRBJ1-1 few TRBV4-3 NA CASSQDRSGTEAFF TGCGCCAGCAGCCAAGATCGGTCGGGAACTGAAGCTTTCTTT
TRBJ1-5 NA TRBV27 NA CASKNRASDGNQPQHF TGTGCCAGCAAGAACAGGGCTTCGGATGGCAATCAGCCCCAGCATTTT
TRBJ1-2 NA TRBV18 TRBD1 CASSPPNRGPYGYTF TGTGCCAGCTCACCACCGAACAGGGGGCCCTATGGCTACACCTTC
TRBJ2-2 NA TRBV19 NA CASNPGVWRTGELFF TGTGCCAGTAACCCGGGGGTATGGCGAACCGGGGAGCTGTTTTTT
TRBJ1-2 few TRBV28 TRBD1 CASSLQGALGYTF TGTGCCAGCAGTTTACAGGGGGCACTCGGCTACACCTTC
TRBJ1-5 NA TRBV4-2 NA CASSQDPGQGHQPQHF TGTGCCAGCAGCCAAGATCCCGGGCAGGGCCATCAGCCCCAGCATTTT
TRBJ2-3 NA TRBV11-2 TRBD1 CASSQGQTTDTQYF TGTGCCAGCAGCCAGGGACAGACCACAGATACGCAGTATTTT
TRBJ1-1 NA TRBV4-1 NA CASSQDRITEAFF TGCGCCAGCAGCCAAGACAGGATCACTGAAGCTTTCTTT
TRBJ1-1 once TRBV27 TRBD1 CASSLWGRQGSTEAFF TGTGCCAGCAGTTTATGGGGGAGACAGGGTAGCACTGAAGCTTTCTTT
TRBJ2-7 NA TRBV28 NA CASSFGGLITYEQYF TGTGCCAGCAGCTTTGGAGGACTGATTACCTACGAGCAGTACTTC
TRBJ2-2 few TRBV7-7 NA CASSMEFWGELFF TGTGCTAGCAGCATGGAGTTTTGGGGGGAGCTGTTTTTT
TRBJ2-7 NA TRBV7-2 NA CASSSGWFYEQYF TGTGCCAGCAGCTCGGGGTGGTTCTACGAGCAGTACTTC
TRBJ2-2 NA TRBV6-1 TRBD1 CASRVTGGTGELFF TGTGCCAGCAGAGTCACAGGGGGCACCGGGGAGCTGTTTTTT